This T cell receptor beta chain came from a study of cytomegalovirus exposure and HLA in healthy donors. The CDR3 is 12 residues long. V lost 6 bases to trimming and J lost 6 bases, with 11 bases between them. Germline values: CDR1 KGHSH, CDR2 LQKENI. The PCR ran on 60 Vbeta and 13 Jbeta primers. TCRdb keeps only in-frame clones here, not all; method: immunoSEQ multiplex PCR. Altogether about 190,000 clones are present, roughly four fifths being singletons, with the ten largest covering 2% to 2.5%. The gene calls are TRBV18 and TRBJ1-1, with D possibly TRBD1 on 5 matching bases. Sequenced sample: PBMCs. The sequence was obtained from a woman under 40 in good health and CMV-seropositive. CDR3 nucleotide sequence: TGTGCCAGCTCTCTAGGACATTCTGAAGCTTTCTTT. It translates to CASSLGHSEAFF.